The 25 T cell receptor beta chains reported below all come from one sample, sequenced in a study of human versus mouse CDR3 diversity and MHC coevolution. TCRdb keeps only in-frame clones here, not all; method: immunoSEQ multiplex PCR. The sample records roughly 81,000 clones, 93% being singletons. What was sequenced was naive CD4+ T cells from blood. The sample's subset: CD45RO-negative CD62L-positive naive CD4 T cells. These receptors were obtained from a person between 25 and 75 years old in good health.

The chain employs TRBV27 and TRBJ2-7, with D perhaps matching TRBD2 (5 bases). The CDR3 spans 14 residues. The ends were cut back, 6 bases at V and 2 bases at J, with 14 bases in the middle. CDR1 and CDR2 from the germline V gene are MNHEY and SMNVEV (reference sequence). The CDR3 bases are TGTGCCAGCAGACAAAAACGGGAAACCTACGAGCAGTACTTC. Its protein is CASRQKRETYEQYF.

The chain recombines TRBV13 with TRBJ2-1; 9 bases match TRBD2. Germline V lookup: CDR1 PRHDT, CDR2 FYEKMQ (reference sequence). The V segment lost 5 bases and the J segment 0 bases; nucleotides outside the gene matches: 2. The CDR3 runs to 15 residues. The DNA for the CDR3 is TGTGCCAGCAGCCCGCGGGGGGGCTCCTACAATGAGCAGTTCTTC. It encodes CASSPRGGSYNEQFF.

CDR3 sequence reads: CASSPRYNEQFF. In DNA form, the CDR3 reads TGTGCCAGCAGTCCGAGGTACAATGAGCAGTTCTTC. The chain uses TRBV7-2 and TRBJ2-1; D unresolved. The CDR3 runs to 12 residues. Per germline, CDR1 SGHTA and CDR2 FQGNSA. The germline V and J ends were trimmed by 6 bases and 4 bases, with 7 bases remaining between them.

The chain uses TRBV13 and TRBJ2-3, with 9 bases lining up with TRBD2. The CDR3 has 15 residues. Germline-derived CDR1 and CDR2 are PRHDT and FYEKMQ (reference sequence). Trimming at V came to 3 bases and at J to 3 bases, leaving 4 bases not matched to a gene. The CDR3 spells CASSLAGGPTDTQYF. For the CDR3, the DNA is TGTGCCAGCAGCTTGGCGGGGGGGCCAACAGATACGCAGTATTTT.

The V gene is TRBV19, the J gene TRBJ1-1; D uncertain. There are 13 residues in the CDR3. The germline V and J ends were trimmed by 2 bases and 6 bases, with 10 bases remaining between them. Looked up from germline, CDR1 is LNHDA and CDR2 is SQIVND (reference sequence). CDR3 in DNA: TGTGCCAGTAGTATAAAGGTGGAGGCTGAAGCTTTCTTT. Translating it yields CASSIKVEAEAFF.

This clone was seen more than once but under ten times. The V gene is TRBV18, the J gene TRBJ2-7; D may be TRBD2 (6 bases). The germline CDR1 and CDR2 sequences are KGHSH and LQKENI. The CDR3 spans 15 residues. The ends were cut back, 2 bases at V and 0 bases at J, with 11 bases in the middle. The CDR3 spells CASSPVGGSSYEQYF. The DNA of the CDR3 is TGTGCCAGCTCACCAGTCGGGGGAAGCTCCTACGAGCAGTACTTC.

This clone was observed once. The chain joins TRBV28 to TRBJ2-5, with 7 nucleotides matching TRBD1. The assigned J gene may be wrong: the sequence end matches TRBJ2-7 better. This CDR3 contains 14 residues. CDR1 and CDR2 (germline): MDHEN, SYDVKM. Written as DNA, the CDR3 is TGTGCCAGCAGTTCCCCGGGACAGTACTACGAGCAGTACTTC. Encoded protein: CASSSPGQYYEQYF.

The chain combines TRBV7-6 with TRBJ2-7, with D perhaps matching TRBD1 (5 bases). This CDR3 is built from 13 residues. Germline V gene sequence: CDR1 SGHVS, CDR2 FNYEAQ. V shed 1 base and J shed 6 bases, with 10 bases lying between them. The chain's CDR3 is CASSLEWGGEQYF. The CDR3 DNA reads as TGTGCCAGCAGCTTAGAGTGGGGCGGCGAGCAGTACTTC.

The chain joins TRBV5-4 to TRBJ1-6; D may be TRBD1 (6 bases). Per germline, CDR1 SGHNT and CDR2 YYREEE (reference sequence). This CDR3 is 14 amino acids long. The germline V and J ends were trimmed by 0 bases and 5 bases, with 6 bases remaining between them. CDR3 amino acids: CASSLDRDNSPLHF. Written as DNA, the CDR3 is TGTGCCAGCAGCTTGGACAGGGATAATTCACCCCTCCACTTT.

Concerning this clone: Other DNA sequences in the same sample also yield this CDR3. V and J are TRBV5-4 and TRBJ2-7, with a weak D call TRBD1 (5 bases). Germline CDR1 is SGHNT and CDR2 is YYREEE (reference sequence). V was pared by 4 bases and J by 0 bases, with 14 bases between. The CDR3 runs 15 residues. The CDR3: CASSPTGPSSYEQYF. The CDR3 DNA reads TGTGCCAGCAGCCCAACAGGCCCGAGCTCCTACGAGCAGTACTTC. Using reference TRBV5-4 and TRBJ2-7 for the parts outside the CDR3, the full variable domain is ETGVTQSPTHLIKTRGQQVTLRCSSQSGHNTVSWYQQALGQGPQFIFQYYREEENGRGNFPPRFSGLQFPNYSSELNVNALELDDSALYLCASSPTGPSSYEQYFGPGTRLTVT.

V and J are TRBV18 and TRBJ2-1; 7 positions match TRBD2. CDR1 is KGHSH and CDR2 is LQKENI in the germline V gene. V lost 3 bases and J lost 0; bases outside the gene matches: 5. The CDR3 covers 16 residues. The DNA of the CDR3 is TGTGCCAGCTCACCGTTAGCGGGTTCCTCCTACAATGAGCAGTTCTTC. Translating it yields CASSPLAGSSYNEQFF.

The genes are TRBV7-9 and TRBJ1-2; D is possibly TRBD1 (6 bases). Germline CDR1 and CDR2: SEHNR and FQNEAQ (reference sequence). There are 14 residues in the CDR3. Trimming shortened V by 4 bases and J by 7 bases, and 16 bases separated the two germline ends. The chain's CDR3 is CASSYGRGAIGYTF. The CDR3 DNA follows: TGTGCCAGCAGCTACGGACGGGGGGCAATTGGCTACACCTTC. Variable domain in full (rest from reference TRBV7-9 and TRBJ1-2): DTGVSQNPRHKITKRGQNVTFRCDPISEHNRLYWYRQTLGQGPEFLTYFQNEAQLEKSRLLSDRFSAERPKGSFSTLEIQRTEQGDSAMYLCASSYGRGAIGYTFGSGTRLTVV.

V is TRBV19 and J is TRBJ1-6, with 10 bases aligning to TRBD1. There are 15 residues in the CDR3. V shed 4 bases, J shed 9 bases, and the junction held 6 bases outside the gene matches. The germline CDR1 and CDR2 sequences are LNHDA and SQIVND (reference sequence). The CDR3 reads CASSRPGTGVSPLHF. CDR3 DNA sequence: TGTGCCAGTAGTAGGCCCGGGACAGGGGTTTCACCCCTCCACTTT.

The chain employs TRBV7-9 and TRBJ2-1, with 10 positions matching TRBD2. The CDR3 consists of 15 residues. CDR1 is SEHNR and CDR2 is FQNEAQ in the germline V gene (reference sequence). With V trimmed by 4 bases and J by 9 bases, 9 bases remained unmatched. The DNA for the CDR3 is TGTGCCAGCAGCTCCCCCAGCGGGGGGGCGACTGAGCAGTTCTTC. Amino acid sequence: CASSSPSGGATEQFF.

The chain carries TRBV7-3 and TRBJ2-7; 9 bases line up with TRBD1. CDR3 length: 15 residues. Germline V gene sequence: CDR1 SGHTA, CDR2 FQGTGA. After removal of 2 bases from V and 4 bases from J, the junction contained 6 bases not matched to a gene. CDR3 loop: CASSLWSGQGYEQYF. The CDR3 DNA is TGTGCCAGCAGCTTATGGTCGGGACAGGGTTACGAGCAGTACTTC. The complete variable domain, with remaining parts taken from reference TRBV7-3 and TRBJ2-7, reads GAGVSQTPSNKVTEKGKYVELRCDPISGHTALYWYRQSLGQGPEFLIYFQGTGAADDSGLPNDRFFAVRPEGSVSTLKIQRTERGDSAVYLCASSLWSGQGYEQYFGPGTRLTVT.

The chain recombines TRBV4-1 with TRBJ2-1; D is perhaps TRBD1 (6 bases). CDR1 is MGHRA and CDR2 is YSYEKL in the germline V gene. V lost 4 bases, J lost 4 bases, and 11 bases lay in between. The CDR3 covers 14 residues. The CDR3 loop is CASSPADRYNEQFF. CDR3 nucleotide sequence: TGCGCCAGCAGCCCGGCAGACAGGTACAATGAGCAGTTCTTC.

The chain joins TRBV9 to TRBJ2-5; 8 bases align to TRBD2. CDR1 is SGDLS and CDR2 is YYNGEE in the germline V gene. With 0 bases clipped from V and 2 bases from J, the junction kept 0 bases outside the gene matches. The CDR3 consists of 14 residues. The DNA for the CDR3 is TGTGCCAGCAGCGTAGCGGGGGGGCAAGAGACCCAGTACTTC. Amino acid sequence: CASSVAGGQETQYF.

The chain recombines TRBV7-8 with TRBJ1-1, with D hard to call. The CDR3 loop spans 13 amino acids. The V gene's germline CDR1 is SGHVS and CDR2 FQNEAQ. With 2 bases removed from V and 2 bases from J, the gap between germline ends came to 6 bases. CDR3: CASSLNRNTEAFF. DNA of the CDR3: TGTGCCAGCAGCTTAAACAGAAACACTGAAGCTTTCTTT.

The J gene is TRBJ2-2, the V gene TRBV7-2, with 8 bases that match TRBD2. Trimming at V came to 2 bases and at J to 2 bases, leaving 4 bases not matched to a gene. Germline V gene data show CDR1 as SGHTA and CDR2 as FQGNSA. There are 16 residues in the CDR3. CDR3 DNA: TGTGCCAGCAGCTTACCGGGGGGGGCCAACACCGGGGAGCTGTTTTTT. This encodes CASSLPGGANTGELFF.

J is TRBJ2-3 and V is TRBV11-3, with D possibly being TRBD1 (6 bases). Germline V gives CDR1 SGHNT, CDR2 YENEEA. The CDR3 is 17 residues long. Trimming removed 0 bases at V and 1 base at J, with 14 bases between. This CDR3 is CASSLEGKRTGTDTQYF. DNA of the CDR3: TGTGCCAGCAGCTTAGAGGGGAAACGGACAGGCACAGATACGCAGTATTTT.

The rearrangement uses TRBV5-4 and TRBJ1-6; D is possibly TRBD1 (5 bases). V was trimmed by 4 bases and J by 4 bases, leaving 18 bases between them. The CDR3 runs to 17 residues. From germline, CDR1 is SGHNT and CDR2 YYREEE (reference sequence). The CDR3, as DNA: TGTGCCAGCAGCCAGAAGGTCGCAGGGAATTATAATTCACCCCTCCACTTT. Amino acid sequence: CASSQKVAGNYNSPLHF.

This clone was seen once. This sample includes further DNA sequences coding for the same CDR3. V usage is TRBV14 and J usage is TRBJ2-7; the match to TRBD1 covers 10 bases. The germline gives CDR1 SGHDN, CDR2 FVKESK. This CDR3 is built from 18 residues. After removal of 0 bases from V and 2 bases from J, the junction contained 10 bases not matched to a gene. CDR3 region: CASSQEGLDRGRPYEQYF. CDR3 sequence (DNA): TGTGCCAGCAGCCAAGAGGGTTTGGACAGGGGGAGACCCTACGAGCAGTACTTC.

This rearrangement joins TRBV6-1 to TRBJ1-1; tentative D call: TRBD1 (6 bases). V shed 10 bases and J shed 1 base, with 10 bases lying between them. CDR3 size: 12 residues. The germline CDR1 and CDR2 sequences are MNHNS and SASEGT. Here the CDR3 DNA reads TGTGCCACGGGGGGACAGAACACTGAAGCTTTCTTT. It is translated as CATGGQNTEAFF.

This clone was seen just once. The chain couples TRBV7-2 to TRBJ1-6; TRBD1 might be the D (5 bases). CDR1 and CDR2 from the germline V gene are SGHTA and FQGNSA. This CDR3 is 16 amino acids long. Trimming shortened V by 0 bases and J by 6 bases, and 12 bases separated the two germline ends. The DNA of the CDR3 is TGTGCCAGCAGCTTAGCCCAGAGGGGAGGTAATTCACCCCTCCACTTT. Translation gives CASSLAQRGGNSPLHF.

The V gene is TRBV19, the J gene TRBJ2-5; 8 nucleotides align to TRBD2. Germline-derived CDR1 and CDR2 are LNHDA and SQIVND (reference sequence). J was trimmed by 4 bases and V by 11 bases; bases with no gene match: 6. CDR3 length equals 12 residues. The CDR3 spells CASGGGAETQYF. In DNA form, the CDR3 reads TGTGCCTCCGGGGGGGGCGCAGAGACCCAGTACTTC.